These 23 T cell receptor beta chains came from one sample sequenced in a study of circulating CD8 cells and anti-PD-1 response in melanoma. Using approximately 14 ng of total RNA, TCR libraries were made with the QIAseq Immune Repertoire TCR panel. TCRdb recomputed calls from the reads with MiXCR, one row per CDR3 protein. The sample consists of roughly 1,600 distinct CDR3 sequences, about a tenth of them appearing once. From live CD3+CD8+TCRalphabeta+ cells, four PD-1 and/or TIGIT subsets were sorted. Sequenced material: CD8+ T cells from PBMCs, taken at baseline or after one month of anti-PD-1 therapy (not recorded which). These receptors were obtained from a human donor with melanoma.

This clonotype rates as large (0.1 to 1%). The chain has TRBV19 and TRBJ2-7; D might be TRBD1 (6 bases). Per the germline V gene, CDR1 is LNHDA and CDR2 is SQIVND (reference sequence). Trimming stripped 5 bases from V and 3 bases from J, with 11 bases between. The CDR3 is made up of 13 amino acids. CDR3 nucleotides: TGTGCCAGTAGTTTGCAAGGGGGCTACGAGCAGTACTTC. This encodes CASSLQGGYEQYF.

In its sample, this clonotype is medium-sized (0.01 to 0.1%). The chain links TRBV27 to TRBJ1-1, with unresolved D. CDR3 length: 12 amino acids. Per the germline V gene, CDR1 is MNHEY and CDR2 is SMNVEV (reference sequence). The V end was cut by 9 bases, the J end by 0 bases, with 8 bases between. Written as DNA, the CDR3 is TGTGCCAGTGAAGGATTGAACACTGAAGCTTTCTTT. This gives the protein CASEGLNTEAFF.

This clonotype is labeled as medium-sized. The CDR3 bases are TGTGCCAGCAGCCCATACATGGCCGGGGAGCTGTTTTTT. As protein: CASSPYMAGELFF. The J gene is TRBJ2-2, the V gene TRBV25-1; D not certain. Trimming shortened V by 6 bases and J by 6 bases, and 11 bases separated the two germline ends. Germline V CDR1 and CDR2: MGHDK, SYGVNS. This CDR3 spans 13 amino acids.

Judged by abundance, this clonotype is medium-sized. The chain recombines TRBV27 with TRBJ2-2, with a possible D match to TRBD1 (6 bases). V was clipped by 5 bases and J by 5 bases, with 12 bases between them. CDR3 length: 14 amino acids. Per germline, CDR1 MNHEY and CDR2 SMNVEV (reference sequence). CDR3: CASSPPGETGELFF. The CDR3 DNA sequence: TGTGCCAGCAGTCCCCCAGGGGAAACCGGGGAGCTGTTTTTT.

This clonotype is labeled medium-sized. This chain links TRBV24-1 with TRBJ2-3; D not certain. Trimming took 3 bases from V and 2 from J, leaving 2 bases between them. Germline V CDR1 and CDR2: KGHDR, SFDVKD. This CDR3 has 12 amino acids. CDR3 DNA: TGTGCCACCAGTGATACCACAGATACGCAGTATTTT. Translating it yields CATSDTTDTQYF.

Details on this clonotype: This may come from a read error, since a much larger clone is one base off. J is TRBJ2-3 and V is TRBV7-3, with TRBD1 identical over 9 bases. The CDR3 is made up of 15 amino acids. Germline loops: CDR1 SGHTA, CDR2 FQGTGA. This CDR3 is CVSSLGTGSTDTQYF. CDR3 coding DNA: TGTGTCAGCAGCCTTGGGACAGGGAGCACAGATACGCAGTATTTT. The complete variable domain, with remaining parts taken from reference TRBV7-3 and TRBJ2-3, reads GAGVSQTPSNKVTEKGKYVELRCDPISGHTALYWYRQSLGQGPEFLIYFQGTGAADDSGLPNDRFFAVRPEGSVSTLKIQRTERGDSAVYLCVSSLGTGSTDTQYFGPGTRLTVL.

In its sample, this clonotype was seen a few times. In nucleotides, the CDR3 is TGTGCCAGCAGCCCCCTTTTTATGGTAGCCAAAAACATTCAGTACTTC. Amino acid sequence: CASSPLFMVAKNIQYF. The V gene is TRBV3-1, the J gene TRBJ2-4, with D unclear. V was pared by 4 bases and J by 0 bases, with 13 bases between. Germline-derived CDR1 and CDR2 are LGHDT and YNNKEL (reference sequence). This CDR3 contains 16 residues. Combining the CDR3 with reference TRBV3-1 and TRBJ2-4 gives the whole variable domain DTAVSQTPKYLVTQMGNDKSIKCEQNLGHDTMYWYKQDSKKFLKIMFSYNNKELIINETVPNRFSPKSPDKAHLNLHINSLELGDSAVYFCASSPLFMVAKNIQYFGAGTRLSVL.

This clonotype was counted between two and nine times. A much larger clone is a single base away; this may be a read error. No conserved phenylalanine or tryptophan ends this CDR3, so it is likely a read error. This sequence joins TRBV19 and TRBJ2-7; maybe TRBD1 (5 bases). This CDR3 region has 14 residues. Per the germline V gene, CDR1 is LNHDA and CDR2 is SQIVND (reference sequence). Between the trimmed V and J ends, which lost 6 bases and 3 bases, there was a span of 15 bases. CDR3 region: CASSTYIDSYEQYL. The CDR3 DNA is TGTGCCAGTAGCACCTATATTGACAGCTACGAGCAGTACCTC.

In its sample, this clonotype ranks as large (0.1 to 1%). Here the CDR3 DNA reads TGTGCCAGCAGTTTACAGGGACAGGCCCCCTACGAGCAGTACTTC. Amino acid sequence: CASSLQGQAPYEQYF. J is TRBJ2-7 and V is TRBV27; 8 bases are shared with TRBD1. The V and J ends lost 2 bases and 2 bases, in that order; junction bases with no gene match: 5. The CDR3 extends over 15 amino acids. Germline lookup yields CDR1 MNHEY and CDR2 SMNVEV (reference sequence).

With respect to this clonotype: The junction does not match germline at one end; this may be a read error. The gene calls are TRBV18 and TRBJ2-1; D unclear. The V gene's germline CDR1 is KGHSH and CDR2 LQKENI. This CDR3 is 13 amino acids long. The DNA of the CDR3 is TGTGCCAGCTCTACAGACTCCTGCAATGAGCAGTTCTTC. Protein sequence: CASSTDSCNEQFF.

This clonotype counts as large. The V gene is TRBV3-1, the J gene TRBJ2-2; tentatively, D is TRBD1 (6 bases). Trimming removed 1 base at V and 4 bases at J, with 13 bases between. CDR3 length: 16 residues. Per germline, CDR1 LGHDT and CDR2 YNNKEL (reference sequence). The CDR3 DNA sequence: TGTGCCAGCAGCCAAGGGCAGGGGCCCACCACCGGGGAGCTGTTTTTT. Its translation: CASSQGQGPTTGELFF. The full variable domain, with the rest looked up from reference TRBV3-1 and TRBJ2-2, is DTAVSQTPKYLVTQMGNDKSIKCEQNLGHDTMYWYKQDSKKFLKIMFSYNNKELIINETVPNRFSPKSPDKAHLNLHINSLELGDSAVYFCASSQGQGPTTGELFFGEGSRLTVL.

Relative to its sample, this clonotype is large. This chain uses TRBV20-1 with TRBJ1-1; D gene unclear. Trimming cost V 3 bases and J 3 bases, with 11 bases left between them. This CDR3 is 13 amino acids long. The germline CDR1 and CDR2 sequences are DFQATT and SNEGSKA (reference sequence). This CDR3 reads CSAREKGYTEAFF. DNA of the CDR3: TGCAGTGCTAGGGAAAAAGGATACACTGAAGCTTTCTTT.

This clonotype has only one observation. A read error may explain this, as a much larger clone is one base away. The chain recombines TRBV4-1 with TRBJ2-1, with 8 positions matching TRBD1. Germline V gene sequence: CDR1 MGHRA, CDR2 YSYEKL. Trimming removed 0 bases from V and 6 bases from J; junction bases left unmatched: 4. CDR3 length equals 15 residues. Here the CDR3 DNA reads TGCGCCAGCAGCCAAGAGGGGACAGGAGGCAATGAGCAGTTCTTC. Protein sequence: CASSQEGTGGNEQFF.

Sample share makes this clonotype medium-sized. This chain joins TRBV19 and TRBJ1-5; D is undetermined. CDR3 length: 12 residues. The V end lost 5 bases, the J end lost 4 bases, and 6 bases lay between the germline ends. CDR1 and CDR2 from the germline V gene are LNHDA and SQIVND (reference sequence). The CDR3, as DNA: TGTGCCAGTAGTCCCGGTAATCAGCCCCAGCATTTT. The encoded protein is CASSPGNQPQHF.

This chain uses TRBV30 with TRBJ1-1, with no clear D. V lost 1 base to trimming and J lost 1 base, with 4 bases between them. Looked up from germline, CDR1 is GTSNPN and CDR2 is SVGIG (reference sequence). This CDR3 spans 12 amino acids. The chain's CDR3 is CAWSEENTEAFF. DNA of the CDR3: TGTGCCTGGAGTGAGGAGAACACTGAAGCTTTCTTT.

J is TRBJ1-5 and V is TRBV4-1; no firm D call. This CDR3 region has 13 residues. Trimming pared 3 bases from V and 7 bases from J, leaving 10 bases between. CDR1 is MGHRA and CDR2 is YSYEKL in the germline V gene. CDR3 amino acids: CASSQLRGQPQHF. For the CDR3, the DNA is TGCGCCAGCAGCCAGTTGCGAGGGCAGCCCCAGCATTTT.

This clonotype is labeled as medium-sized. The chain joins TRBV19 to TRBJ2-1; weak D call: TRBD2 (6 bases). CDR3 length: 17 residues. Trimming took off 1 base at V and 6 bases at J, with 19 bases between the two ends. Germline V lookup: CDR1 LNHDA, CDR2 SQIVND (reference sequence). The CDR3 loop reads CASSIVDGGGSSNEQFF. CDR3 sequence (DNA): TGTGCCAGTAGTATAGTAGACGGTGGGGGGAGTTCCAATGAGCAGTTCTTC. Looking up the rest from reference TRBV19 and TRBJ2-1 gives the full variable domain: DGGITQSPKYLFRKEGQNVTLSCEQNLNHDAMYWYRQDPGQGLRLIYYSQIVNDFQKGDIAEGYSVSREKKESFPLTVTSAQKNPTAFYLCASSIVDGGGSSNEQFFGPGTRLTVL.

This clonotype was counted only a few times. The chain carries TRBV5-4 and TRBJ2-3, with 9 nucleotides matching TRBD2. J was trimmed by 2 bases and V by 2 bases; bases with no gene match: 9. The CDR3 consists of 17 residues. Per germline, CDR1 SGHNT and CDR2 YYREEE (reference sequence). The CDR3 is CASSLDLAGTYTDTQYF. DNA for the CDR3: TGTGCCAGCAGCTTAGATCTAGCGGGGACCTACACAGATACGCAGTATTTT.

This clonotype was detected a few times. The chain links TRBV6-1 to TRBJ2-1; D is unresolved. The V end lost 5 bases, the J end lost 10 bases, and 9 bases lay between the germline ends. The CDR3 runs to 11 residues. Per the germline V gene, CDR1 is MNHNS and CDR2 is SASEGT. As DNA, the CDR3 is TGTGCCAGCAGTTCGGGTGGGGAGCAGTTCTTC. Protein: CASSSGGEQFF.

In its sample, this clonotype is large. V and J are TRBV2 and TRBJ1-1; no clear D. The germline gives CDR1 SNHLY, CDR2 FYNNEI. The CDR3 sequence is 11 residues long. The CDR3 loop is CAALKVTEAFF. As DNA, the CDR3 is TGTGCTGCGCTTAAGGTTACTGAAGCTTTCTTT.

The chain joins TRBV19 to TRBJ2-7; 9 bases are a match to TRBD2. CDR3 length equals 13 residues. Unmatched junction bases numbered 1, after V lost 3 bases and J lost 4 bases. The germline gives CDR1 LNHDA, CDR2 SQIVND (reference sequence). The CDR3 sequence is CASSMTSGYEQYF. CDR3 DNA sequence: TGTGCCAGTAGTATGACTAGCGGATACGAGCAGTACTTC.

This chain links TRBV6-2 or TRBV6-3 with TRBJ1-1, with 8 bases fitting TRBD1. V shed 6 bases and J 7 bases; nucleotides not matched to a gene: 4. Germline V gene lookup returns CDR1 MNHEY and CDR2 SVGEGT. The CDR3 consists of 12 residues. The CDR3 region is CASSPTGDEAFF. In DNA form, the CDR3 reads TGTGCCAGCAGCCCGACAGGGGATGAAGCTTTCTTT.

In this sample, this clonotype is medium-sized. The chain links TRBV20-1 to TRBJ2-3; D is possibly TRBD1 or TRBD2 (6 bases each). Germline CDR1 is DFQATT and CDR2 is SNEGSKA (reference sequence). CDR3 size: 12 residues. The V gene lost 6 bases and the J gene lost 4 bases, with 11 bases spanning the gap. CDR3 sequence reads: CSAGGGADTQYF. CDR3 DNA: TGCAGTGCCGGAGGGGGAGCAGATACGCAGTATTTT.